The entry that follows covers one T cell receptor (beta chain) sequence. The antigen is not known. The study drew all its donors from Caucasian adults living in Nashville, Tennessee. CD4+ cells were split into CD45RA+ naive and CD45RA-negative memory subsets. This record belongs to a study of shared clonotypes between healthy human individuals. TCRdb's copy holds only in-frame clones and misses some; the assay was immunoSEQ multiplex PCR. The table has about 2.4 million clones, around 90% seen once; the top ten hold around 0.14%. Unmatched junction bases numbered 4, after V lost 0 bases and J lost 3 bases. This CDR3 spans 16 amino acids. Germline V lookup: CDR1 SGHRS, CDR2 YFSETQ. Study results and limitations: Among non-shared clonotypes, generation probabilities were lower than among those shared by all four donors. At large depth, rarefaction still showed sorted-subset sequencing to be incomplete.

Sequenced: naive CD4+ T cells sorted from blood. Subset of the sample: CD45RA+ positively selected. This chain connects TRBV5-1 to TRBJ2-3, with TRBD1 matching over 10 bases. The origin of this receptor is a man between 18 and 35 years old in good health. The CDR3 is CASSLALGQGTDTQYF. DNA for the CDR3: TGCGCCAGCAGCTTGGCCTTGGGACAGGGGACAGATACGCAGTATTTT.